This TCR beta chain was sequenced during a study of metastatic and nonmetastatic thyroid tumors. No treatment had been given to any patient before thyroid surgery. Original processing methods: Clinicopathological groups supplied CDR3 differences that were used to build a distant-metastasis classifier for papillary thyroid cancer. TCRdb reassembled clones from the PCR reads with MiXCR. The V and J calls and clone size are TCRdb's, not the authors'. Of about 59,000 clones in the sample, 30% were seen once. The V end lost 4 bases, the J end lost 4 bases, and 16 bases lay between the germline ends. Germline V gene lookup returns CDR1 GTSNPN and CDR2 SVGIG (reference sequence). The CDR3 has 15 residues.

This TCR was recovered from a female donor with papillary thyroid cancer or a benign thyroid nodule (not recorded which). Some clones in this sample may be carry-over from other donors' samples. Sequencing was performed on blood. The rearrangement links TRBV30 to TRBJ2-2; possibly TRBD1 or TRBD2 for D (5 bases each). The CDR3 sequence is CAWNQGVGTTGELFF. CDR3 DNA: TGTGCCTGGAACCAGGGTGTTGGGACCACCGGGGAGCTGTTTTTT. Combining the CDR3 with reference TRBV30 and TRBJ2-2 gives the whole variable domain SQTIHQWPATLVQPVGSPLSLECTVEGTSNPNLYWYRQAAGRGLQLLFYSVGIGQISSEVPQNLSASRPQDRQFILSSKKLLLSDSGFYLCAWNQGVGTTGELFFGEGSRLTVL.